This entry is about one T cell receptor (beta chain). Its target is not known. This entry belongs to a study of cytomegalovirus exposure and HLA in healthy donors. The CDR3 is made up of 9 amino acids. General observations from the study: Most TCR sequences were seen very rarely across donors, but some public TCRs occurred in many.

Primers for the PCR totalled 60 Vbeta and 13 Jbeta. Clones were sequenced by immunoSEQ multiplex PCR, and TCRdb holds only the in-frame ones, with some missing. In the table there are roughly 100,000 clones, over 12% of which are singletons. This receptor was taken from a female donor in good health and CMV-seronegative. Input material: PBMCs. V is TRBV21-1 and J is TRBJ1-1. TRBV21-1 is tagged as a pseudogene. This chain's CDR3 is CASYQRAFF. The CDR3 nucleotides are TGTGCCAGTTATCAGAGGGCTTTCTTT.